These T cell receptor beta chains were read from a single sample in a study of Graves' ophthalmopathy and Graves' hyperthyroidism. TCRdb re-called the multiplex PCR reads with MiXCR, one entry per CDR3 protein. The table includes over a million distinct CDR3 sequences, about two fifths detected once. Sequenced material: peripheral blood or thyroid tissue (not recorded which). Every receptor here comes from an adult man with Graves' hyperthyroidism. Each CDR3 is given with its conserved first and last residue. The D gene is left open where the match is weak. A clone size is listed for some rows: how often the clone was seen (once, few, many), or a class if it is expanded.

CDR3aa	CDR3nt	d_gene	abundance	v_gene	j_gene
CASSLVAREGETQYF	TGTGCCAGCAGCTTAGTTGCCAGGGAAGGGGAGACCCAGTACTTC	-	many	TRBV11-2	TRBJ2-5
CATSDNGRVQETQYF	TGTGCCACCAGTGATAACGGGAGGGTCCAAGAGACCCAGTACTTC	TRBD2	few	TRBV24-1	TRBJ2-5
CASSEQSGSAEAFF	TGTGCCAGCAGTGAACAGTCGGGAAGTGCTGAAGCTTTCTTT	-	-	TRBV2	TRBJ1-1
CASSAGLAGANYEQYF	TGCGCCAGCAGTGCCGGACTAGCGGGCGCCAACTACGAGCAGTACTTC	TRBD2	-	TRBV10-2	TRBJ2-7
CASSLYSLRYGYTF	TGTGCCAGCAGTTTGTACTCCCTAAGGTATGGCTACACCTTC	-	-	TRBV6-5	TRBJ1-2
CAWSEGGPQHF	TGTGCCTGGAGTGAGGGAGGGCCCCAGCATTTT	-	-	TRBV30	TRBJ1-5
CASRGTGHGYTF	TGTGCCAGTAGAGGGACAGGTCATGGCTACACCTTC	TRBD1	many	TRBV19	TRBJ1-2
CATSRGQVTYEQYF	TGTGCCACCAGCAGAGGACAAGTGACATACGAGCAGTACTTC	-	many	TRBV15	TRBJ2-7
CAISDPVYEAFF	TGTGCCATCAGTGATCCCGTTTATGAAGCTTTCTTT	-	few	TRBV10-3	TRBJ1-1
CASSLALVDVQKRGYTF	TGTGCCAGCAGTTTAGCGCTCGTGGACGTACAAAAGAGGGGCTACACCTTC	-	many	TRBV12-3/TRBV12-4	TRBJ1-2
CASSLGPGQQTNYGYTF	TGTGCCAGCAGCTTAGGTCCGGGACAGCAAACTAACTATGGCTACACCTTC	TRBD1	-	TRBV7-9	TRBJ1-2
CSVELVDTEAFF	TGCAGCGTTGAGCTAGTCGACACTGAAGCTTTCTTT	-	-	TRBV29-1	TRBJ1-1
CASSLDSPTNEKLFF	TGTGCCAGCAGCTTAGACAGTCCAACTAATGAAAAACTGTTTTTT	-	many	TRBV11-3	TRBJ1-4
CASSPTDNYGYTF	TGTGCCAGCAGCCCGACAGATAACTATGGCTACACCTTC	-	-	TRBV3-1	TRBJ1-2
CASSGGEVDTGELFF	TGTGCCAGCAGCGGCGGAGAAGTGGACACCGGGGAGCTGTTTTTT	-	many	TRBV9	TRBJ2-2
CRAAGGVDQPQHF	TGCAGGGCGGCAGGGGGGGTGGATCAGCCCCAGCATTTT	TRBD1	-	TRBV20-1	TRBJ1-5
CASSQTRRRLSYEQYF	TGTGCCAGCAGCCAGACGAGACGGCGTCTCTCCTACGAGCAGTACTTC	-	many	TRBV5-8	TRBJ2-7
CASSLVGVDGYTF	TGTGCCAGCAGCTTAGTAGGGGTCGATGGCTACACCTTC	-	many	TRBV11-2	TRBJ1-2
CASSARGQGIYEQYF	TGTGCCAGCAGCGCCCGGGGGCAGGGGATCTACGAGCAGTACTTC	-	few	TRBV7-9	TRBJ2-7
CASSPLQQDQETQYF	TGTGCCAGCAGCCCCCTCCAGCAGGACCAAGAGACCCAGTACTTC	-	many	TRBV13	TRBJ2-5
CATSDSSTSSHEQYF	TGTGCCACCAGTGATTCTTCGACTAGTTCACACGAGCAGTACTTC	-	many	TRBV24-1	TRBJ2-7
CASSPPGQGGNQPQHF	TGTGCCAGCAGTCCACCCGGACAGGGCGGCAATCAGCCCCAGCATTTT	TRBD1	many	TRBV12-3/TRBV12-4	TRBJ1-5
CASHSRGQPQHF	TGTGCCAGCCATAGCCGGGGACAGCCCCAGCATTTT	-	many	TRBV2	TRBJ1-5
CASSPVGGFTIYF	TGCGCCAGCAGCCCTGTGGGGGGATTCACCATATATTTT	-	many	TRBV5-1	TRBJ1-3
CASSYSPGFGETQYF	TGTGCCAGCAGTTACTCGCCAGGGTTCGGGGAGACCCAGTACTTC	-	-	TRBV7-8	TRBJ2-5
CSVEDERTENTEAFF	TGCAGCGTTGAAGACGAAAGGACAGAGAACACTGAAGCTTTCTTT	-	many	TRBV29-1	TRBJ1-1
CASNLTPGLYSNQPQHF	TGTGCCAGCAACTTAACCCCAGGGCTTTATAGCAATCAGCCCCAGCATTTT	-	-	TRBV7-2	TRBJ1-5
CSASRQGRTIYF	TGCAGTGCTAGTCGACAGGGTCGCACCATATATTTT	TRBD1	-	TRBV20-1	TRBJ1-3
CASSLGPWGQGGYEQYF	TGTGCCAGCAGCTTAGGGCCCTGGGGACAGGGCGGATACGAGCAGTACTTC	TRBD1	few	TRBV11-2	TRBJ2-7
CASGQGRSLDTEAFF	TGCGCCAGCGGCCAAGGACGGAGCCTAGACACTGAAGCTTTCTTT	-	-	TRBV4-3	TRBJ1-1
CASSYSMPGNQPQHF	TGTGCCAGCAGTTACTCGATGCCGGGCAATCAGCCCCAGCATTTT	-	-	TRBV2	TRBJ1-5
CASSFTTRSGELFF	TGTGCCAGCAGTTTTACGACCCGCAGCGGGGAGCTGTTTTTT	-	-	TRBV6-6	TRBJ2-2
CASSTTDRVGNTIYF	TGTGCCAGTAGTACGACGGACAGGGTCGGAAACACCATATATTTT	TRBD1	-	TRBV19	TRBJ1-3
CSASVGGLAFFGYTF	TGCAGTGCTTCAGTTGGGGGGCTGGCTTTCTTTGGCTACACCTTC	-	once	TRBV20-1	TRBJ1-2
CASSLRQAMNTEAFF	TGTGCCAGCAGTTTGAGACAGGCAATGAACACTGAAGCTTTCTTT	-	many	TRBV12-3/TRBV12-4	TRBJ1-1
CASSTPGKITEAFF	TGTGCCAGCAGCACACCAGGGAAGATCACTGAAGCTTTCTTT	-	many	TRBV11-2	TRBJ1-1
CASSEDGGLSYEQYF	TGTGCCAGCAGTGAAGACGGGGGGTTGTCCTACGAGCAGTACTTC	TRBD2	few	TRBV2	TRBJ2-7
CASSPSSGTGDEKLFF	TGTGCCAGCAGCCCTTCTTCCGGGACAGGGGATGAAAAACTGTTTTTT	TRBD1	many	TRBV11-1	TRBJ1-4
CAHSAGGYGYTF	TGTGCCCATAGCGCAGGGGGCTATGGCTACACCTTC	TRBD1	-	TRBV7-9	TRBJ1-2
CASSLEEGGGDGYEQYF	TGTGCCAGCAGCTTAGAGGAGGGAGGGGGAGACGGCTACGAGCAGTACTTC	-	-	TRBV7-9	TRBJ2-7
CASSPRQGTRFLNTEAFF	TGTGCCAGCAGCCCCCGACAGGGGACGCGGTTCTTGAACACTGAAGCTTTCTTT	TRBD1	many	TRBV7-2	TRBJ1-1
CASSRQADYNSPLHF	TGTGCCAGCAGCCGACAGGCAGACTATAATTCACCCCTCCACTTT	-	-	TRBV4-2	TRBJ1-6
CASNIINSPLHF	TGTGCCAGCAATATTATCAATTCACCCCTCCACTTT	-	few	TRBV28	TRBJ1-6
CASSWTGGAYEQYF	TGCGCCAGCAGCTGGACAGGGGGAGCCTACGAGCAGTACTTC	TRBD1	many	TRBV5-1	TRBJ2-7
CATTGTNLSGANVLTF	TGTGCCACCACCGGGACTAACCTCTCTGGGGCCAACGTCCTGACTTTC	TRBD2	-	TRBV10-3	TRBJ2-6
CASSFDVGQPQHF	TGTGCCAGCAGTTTTGATGTGGGACAGCCCCAGCATTTT	-	-	TRBV12-3/TRBV12-4	TRBJ1-5
CASSPRTGETEAFF	TGTGCCAGCTCACCTAGGACAGGGGAGACTGAAGCTTTCTTT	TRBD1	-	TRBV18	TRBJ1-1
CASSQDRAYSPLHF	TGTGCCAGCAGCCAAGACAGGGCGTATTCACCCCTCCACTTT	-	many	TRBV14	TRBJ1-6
CTSRQGGQPQHF	TGTACCAGCAGACAGGGGGGTCAGCCCCAGCATTTT	TRBD1	-	TRBV25-1	TRBJ1-5
CASHRTRNTEAFF	TGTGCCAGCCACCGAACTAGGAACACTGAAGCTTTCTTT	-	many	TRBV7-8	TRBJ1-1
CASSSQGRLDYEQYF	TGTGCCAGCAGTTCCCAGGGACGGCTCGACTACGAGCAGTACTTC	-	few	TRBV9	TRBJ2-7